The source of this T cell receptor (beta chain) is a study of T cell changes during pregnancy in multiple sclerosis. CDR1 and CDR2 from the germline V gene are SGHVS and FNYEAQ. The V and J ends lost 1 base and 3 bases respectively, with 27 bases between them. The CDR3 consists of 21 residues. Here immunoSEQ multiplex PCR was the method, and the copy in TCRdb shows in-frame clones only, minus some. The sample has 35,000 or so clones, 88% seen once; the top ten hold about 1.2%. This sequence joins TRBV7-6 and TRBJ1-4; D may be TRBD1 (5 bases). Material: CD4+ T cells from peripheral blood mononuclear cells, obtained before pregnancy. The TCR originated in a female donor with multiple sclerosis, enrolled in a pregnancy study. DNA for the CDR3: TGTGCCAGCAGCTTAGTGAGCGGGCAGCGGAGGGGAGCTGGGGCTAATGAAAAACTGTTTTTT. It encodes CASSLVSGQRRGAGANEKLFF.